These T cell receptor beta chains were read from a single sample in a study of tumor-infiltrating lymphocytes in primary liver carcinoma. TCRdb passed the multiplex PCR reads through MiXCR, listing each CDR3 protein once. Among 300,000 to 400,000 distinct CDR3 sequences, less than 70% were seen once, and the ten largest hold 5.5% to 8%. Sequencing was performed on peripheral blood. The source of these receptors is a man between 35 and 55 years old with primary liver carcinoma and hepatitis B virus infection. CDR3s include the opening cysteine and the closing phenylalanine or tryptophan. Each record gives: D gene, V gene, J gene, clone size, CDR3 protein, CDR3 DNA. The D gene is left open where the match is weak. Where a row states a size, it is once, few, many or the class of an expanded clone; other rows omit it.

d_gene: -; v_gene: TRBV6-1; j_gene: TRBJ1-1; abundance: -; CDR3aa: CASSVGDETEAFF; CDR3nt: TGTGCCAGCAGTGTAGGGGACGAGACTGAAGCTTTCTTT
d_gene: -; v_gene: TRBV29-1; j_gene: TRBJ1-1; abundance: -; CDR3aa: CSVGSEAGTGAFF; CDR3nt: TGCAGCGTTGGCAGTGAGGCGGGCACTGGAGCTTTCTTT
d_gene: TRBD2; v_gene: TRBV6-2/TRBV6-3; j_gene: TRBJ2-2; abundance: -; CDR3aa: CASSYGAGVGTGELFF; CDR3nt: TGTGCCAGCAGTTACGGCGCGGGAGTTGGCACCGGGGAGCTGTTTTTT
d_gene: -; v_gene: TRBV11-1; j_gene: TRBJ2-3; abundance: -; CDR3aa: CASSRRVKTATDMQYF; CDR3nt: TGTGCCAGCAGCCGACGGGTGAAGACAGCTACAGATATGCAGTATTTT
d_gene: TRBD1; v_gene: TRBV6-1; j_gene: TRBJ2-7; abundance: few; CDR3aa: CVSTDGQGWYEQYF; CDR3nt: TGTGTCAGCACTGACGGACAGGGGTGGTACGAGCAGTACTTC
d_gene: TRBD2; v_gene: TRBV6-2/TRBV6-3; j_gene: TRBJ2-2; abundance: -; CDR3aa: CASSLLAGGNTGELVF; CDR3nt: TGTGCCAGTAGTTTACTAGCGGGAGGTAACACCGGGGAGCTGGTTTTT
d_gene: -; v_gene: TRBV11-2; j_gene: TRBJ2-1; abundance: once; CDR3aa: CASSCTSGRAGNEQFF; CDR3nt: TGTGCCAGTAGCTGTACGAGTGGGAGAGCTGGGAATGAGCAGTTCTTC
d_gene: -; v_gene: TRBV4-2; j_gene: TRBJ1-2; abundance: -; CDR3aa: CASSQDSYPWYDYLYTF; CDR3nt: TGTGCCAGCAGCCAAGATTCGTATCCATGGTACGACTATCTCTACACCTTC
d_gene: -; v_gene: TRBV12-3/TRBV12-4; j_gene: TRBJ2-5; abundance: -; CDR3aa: CASSLKITAYGGETQYF; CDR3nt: TGTGCCAGCAGTTTAAAAATCACAGCCTATGGGGGAGAGACCCAGTACTTC
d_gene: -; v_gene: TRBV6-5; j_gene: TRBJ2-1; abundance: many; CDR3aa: CASSYGGVRDNEQFF; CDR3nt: TGTGCCAGCAGTTACGGGGGAGTCCGGGACAATGAGCAGTTCTTC
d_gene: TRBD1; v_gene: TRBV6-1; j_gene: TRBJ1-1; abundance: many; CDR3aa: CASRPGTGVTEAFF; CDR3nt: TGTGCCAGCAGGCCCGGGACAGGGGTCACTGAAGCTTTCTTT
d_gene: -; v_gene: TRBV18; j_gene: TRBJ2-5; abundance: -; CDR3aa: CASSPPGSETQYF; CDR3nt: TGTGCTAGCTCACCACCCGGTTCCGAGACCCAGTACTTC
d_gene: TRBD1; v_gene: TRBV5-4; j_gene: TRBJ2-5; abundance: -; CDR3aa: CASSSYRGSGETQYF; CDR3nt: TGTGCCAGCAGCTCCTACAGGGGGTCAGGAGAGACCCAGTACTTC
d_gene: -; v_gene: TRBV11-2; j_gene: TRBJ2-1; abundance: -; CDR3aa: CASNLVIGSYNGQFF; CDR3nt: TGTGCCAGCAACTTAGTCATTGGTTCCTACAATGGGCAGTTCTTC
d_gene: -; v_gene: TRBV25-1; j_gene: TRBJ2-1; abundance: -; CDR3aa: CASRQGWGNNEQFF; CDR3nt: TGTGCCAGCAGACAAGGTTGGGGAAACAATGAGCAGTTCTTC
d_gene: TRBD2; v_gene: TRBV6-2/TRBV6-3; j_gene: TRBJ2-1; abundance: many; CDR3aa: CASTGREAEQFF; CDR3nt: TGTGCCAGCACCGGGCGGGAGGCTGAGCAGTTCTTC
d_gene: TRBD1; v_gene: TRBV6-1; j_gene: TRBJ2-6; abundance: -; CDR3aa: CASRRNRGAGANVLTF; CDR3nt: TGTGCCAGCAGACGCAACAGGGGGGCTGGGGCCAACGTCCTGACTTTC
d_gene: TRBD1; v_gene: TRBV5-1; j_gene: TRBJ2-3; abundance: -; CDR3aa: CANLTGSSTDTQYF; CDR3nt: TGCGCCAACTTGACAGGGTCAAGCACAGATACGCAGTATTTT
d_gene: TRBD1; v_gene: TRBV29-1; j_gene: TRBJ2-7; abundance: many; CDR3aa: CSVPMTGGYEQYF; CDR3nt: TGCAGCGTTCCGATGACAGGGGGCTACGAGCAGTACTTC
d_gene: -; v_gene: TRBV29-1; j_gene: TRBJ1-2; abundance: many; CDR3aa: CSVEDRGQVYGYTF; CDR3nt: TGCAGCGTTGAAGATAGAGGCCAAGTCTATGGCTACACCTTC
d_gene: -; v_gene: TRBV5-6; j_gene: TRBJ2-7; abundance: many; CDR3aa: CASSLKRATQSYEQYF; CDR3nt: TGTGCCAGCAGCTTGAAAAGGGCTACGCAGTCCTACGAGCAGTACTTC
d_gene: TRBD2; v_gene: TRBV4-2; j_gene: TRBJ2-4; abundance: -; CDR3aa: CASSQESPSGRVGPGNIQYF; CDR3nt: TGTGCCAGCAGCCAAGAGTCCCCTAGCGGGAGGGTAGGGCCAGGAAACATTCAGTACTTC
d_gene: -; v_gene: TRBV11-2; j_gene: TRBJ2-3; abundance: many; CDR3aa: CASSPLRTQYF; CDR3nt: TGTGCCAGCAGCCCGCTTCGGACGCAGTATTTT
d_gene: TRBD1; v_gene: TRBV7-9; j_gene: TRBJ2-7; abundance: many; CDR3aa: CASSSRQGKGYEQYF; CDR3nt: TGTGCCAGCAGCTCTAGACAGGGGAAAGGGTACGAGCAGTACTTC
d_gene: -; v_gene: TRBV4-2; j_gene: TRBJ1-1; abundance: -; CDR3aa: CASWTYTEAFF; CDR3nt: TGTGCCAGCTGGACATACACTGAAGCTTTCTTT
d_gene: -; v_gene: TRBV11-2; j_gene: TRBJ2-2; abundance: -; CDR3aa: CASSPNTWELYF; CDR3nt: TGTGCCAGCAGTCCGAACACCTGGGAGCTGTATTTT
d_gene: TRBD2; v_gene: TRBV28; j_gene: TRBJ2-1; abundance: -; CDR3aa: CAISWGTSGEQFF; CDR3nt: TGTGCCATCAGTTGGGGGACTAGCGGTGAGCAGTTCTTC
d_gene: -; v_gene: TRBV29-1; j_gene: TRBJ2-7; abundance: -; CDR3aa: CSVDTGYGDEQYF; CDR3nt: TGCAGCGTCGATACAGGGTATGGCGACGAGCAGTACTTC
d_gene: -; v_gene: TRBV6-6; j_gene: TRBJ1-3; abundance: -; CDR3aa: CASSPQTKSGNTIYF; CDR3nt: TGTGCCAGCAGCCCCCAGACAAAAAGTGGAAACACCATATATTTT
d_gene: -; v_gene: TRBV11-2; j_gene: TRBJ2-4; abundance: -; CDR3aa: CASNSNLLANNIQYF; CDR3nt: TGTGCCAGCAACTCCAACCTGCTAGCCAATAACATTCAGTACTTC
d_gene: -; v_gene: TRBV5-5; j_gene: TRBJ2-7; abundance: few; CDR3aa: CASSPSPSGVGRGEQYF; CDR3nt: TGTGCCAGCAGTCCCTCCCCATCCGGGGTGGGACGTGGGGAGCAGTACTTC
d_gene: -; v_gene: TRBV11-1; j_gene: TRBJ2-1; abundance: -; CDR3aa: CASTAWGESYNEQFF; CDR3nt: TGTGCCAGCACTGCTTGGGGGGAGTCCTACAATGAGCAGTTCTTC
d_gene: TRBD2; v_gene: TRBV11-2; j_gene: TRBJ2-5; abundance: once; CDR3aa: CVSSSGTSGAGEIQYF; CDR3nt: TGTGTCAGCAGCTCCGGGACTAGCGGGGCGGGGGAGATCCAGTACTTC
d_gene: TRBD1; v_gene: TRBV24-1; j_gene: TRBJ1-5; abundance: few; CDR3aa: CATSDSGQATNQPQHF; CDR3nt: TGTGCCACCAGTGATTCGGGACAGGCTACCAATCAGCCCCAGCATTTT
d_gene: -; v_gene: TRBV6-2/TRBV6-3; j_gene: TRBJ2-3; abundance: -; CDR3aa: CASSYPSSQSTDTQYF; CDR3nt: TGTGCCAGCAGTTACCCCTCGTCACAAAGCACAGATACGCAGTATTTT
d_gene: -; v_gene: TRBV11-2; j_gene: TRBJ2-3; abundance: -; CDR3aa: CADSLTPEERDTQYF; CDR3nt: TGTGCCGACAGCTTAACCCCGGAGGAGAGAGATACGCAGTATTTT
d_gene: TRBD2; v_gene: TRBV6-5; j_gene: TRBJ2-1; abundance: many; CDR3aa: CASSRGREGRKFF; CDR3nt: TGTGCCAGCAGCCGGGGGCGGGAGGGCCGGAAGTTCTTC
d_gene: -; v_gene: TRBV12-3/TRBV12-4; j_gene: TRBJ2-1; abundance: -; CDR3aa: CDSSPAGDPSDKEQFF; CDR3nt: TGTGACAGCAGTCCGGCTGGCGACCCAAGTGACAAAGAGCAGTTCTTC
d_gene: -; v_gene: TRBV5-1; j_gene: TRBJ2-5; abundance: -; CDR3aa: CASSLSTSWGALRETQYF; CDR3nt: TGCGCCAGCAGCTTATCGACATCTTGGGGAGCTTTGAGGGAGACCCAGTACTTC
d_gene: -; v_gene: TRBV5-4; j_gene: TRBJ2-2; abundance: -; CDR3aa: CASSLQGDGGELFF; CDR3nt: TGTGCCAGCAGCCTACAGGGCGATGGCGGGGAGCTGTTTTTT
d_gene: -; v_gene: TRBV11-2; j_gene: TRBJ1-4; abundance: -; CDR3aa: CASISGHGGGGEKLFF; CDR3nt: TGTGCCAGCATCTCGGGGCATGGTGGTGGTGGCGAAAAACTGTTTTTT
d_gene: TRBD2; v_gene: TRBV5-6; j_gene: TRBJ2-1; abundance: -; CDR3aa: CASSLVGARTSVDEQFF; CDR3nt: TGTGCCAGCAGCTTGGTGGGGGCCAGGACTAGCGTCGATGAGCAGTTCTTC
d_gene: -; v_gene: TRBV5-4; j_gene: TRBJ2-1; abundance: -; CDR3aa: CASSSPGPGTIHNEQFF; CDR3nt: TGTGCCAGCAGCTCACCAGGGCCCGGGACCATCCACAATGAGCAGTTCTTC
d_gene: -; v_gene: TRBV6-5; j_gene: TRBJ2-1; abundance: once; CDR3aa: CTSSYSKIEEQFF; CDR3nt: TGTACCAGCAGTTACTCGAAGATAGAGGAGCAGTTCTTC
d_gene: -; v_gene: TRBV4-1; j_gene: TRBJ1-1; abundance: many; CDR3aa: CASSQEMRGGSTEAFF; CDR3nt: TGCGCCAGCAGCCAAGAAATGCGAGGGGGAAGCACTGAAGCTTTCTTT
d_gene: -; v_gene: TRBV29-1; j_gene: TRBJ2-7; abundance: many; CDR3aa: CSVERPTGAPGEQYF; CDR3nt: TGCAGCGTTGAACGTCCCACGGGGGCCCCAGGCGAGCAGTACTTC
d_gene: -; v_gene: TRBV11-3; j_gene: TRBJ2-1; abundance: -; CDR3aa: CASNSGSCNEQFF; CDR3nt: TGTGCTAGCAACTCGGGATCTTGCAATGAGCAGTTCTTC
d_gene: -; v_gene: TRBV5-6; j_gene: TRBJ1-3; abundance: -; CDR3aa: CASSFFLSEWDSGNTIYF; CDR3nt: TGTGCCAGCAGCTTTTTTTTATCCGAATGGGACTCTGGAAACACCATATATTTT
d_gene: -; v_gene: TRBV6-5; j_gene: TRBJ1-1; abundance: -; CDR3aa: CANSVGGQGTTEAVF; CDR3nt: TGTGCCAACAGTGTGGGAGGGCAGGGGACCACTGAAGCTGTCTTT
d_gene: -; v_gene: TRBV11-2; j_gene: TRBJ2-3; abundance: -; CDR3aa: CASSSNRGIDSKRTGTQYF; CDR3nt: TGTGCCAGCAGCTCGAATAGGGGGATAGACAGTAAACGCACAGGTACGCAGTATTTT